This TCR beta chain was identified during a study of blood T cell repertoires in COVID-19. V dropped 2 bases and J dropped 1 base, with 8 bases sitting between them. CDR3 length equals 13 residues. Germline V gives CDR1 SQVTM, CDR2 ANQGSEA. Generated by immunoSEQ multiplex PCR, the TCRdb table keeps only in-frame clones and is missing some. The sample consists of tens of thousands of clones, 80% to 95% of them appearing once. The chain is built from TRBV29-1 and TRBJ1-1; D is unclear. The receptor comes from a human donor in a cohort sampled during active COVID-19. The sequencing sample was made of peripheral blood. In DNA form, the CDR3 reads TGCAGCGTTGAAAAACAGAGGAACACTGAAGCTTTCTTT. It translates to CSVEKQRNTEAFF. Full variable domain (outside the CDR3, taken from reference TRBV29-1 and TRBJ1-1): SAVISQKPSRDICQRGTSLTIQCQVDSQVTMMFWYRQQPGQSLTLIATANQGSEATYESGFVIDKFPISRPNLTFSTLTVSNMSPEDSSIYLCSVEKQRNTEAFFGQGTRLTVV.